This T cell receptor beta chain was obtained from a study of blood T cell repertoires in COVID-19. In the original analysis: It was from reference gene primer amplification that nucleated cell counts were estimated. The assay was immunoSEQ multiplex PCR, and TCRdb's table has in-frame clones only and misses some. V and J calls and clone size come straight from that table; D and trimming were deduced from the DNA. Of about 40,000 clones listed, more than 85% are singletons. CDR1 is LNHDA, CDR2 SQIVND, per germline (reference sequence). V was pared by 5 bases and J by 8 bases, with 4 bases of the junction left unmatched. CDR3 length: 12 amino acids.

This chain connects TRBV19 to TRBJ1-2, with 8 bases fitting TRBD1. The clonotype originates from a man aged 45-65 years in a cohort sampled during active COVID-19. Material for sequencing was peripheral blood. CDR3 in DNA: TGTGCCAGTAGTCTAGGGACAGGAGGCTACACCTTC. It specifies CASSLGTGGYTF.